The source of this TCR beta chain is a study of T-cell reconstitution after alpha-beta-depleted transplantation in children. This clonotype was recorded many times. Unique molecular identifiers were incorporated into the prepared TCRbeta library. TCRdb analysed the PCR reads with MiXCR anew, one entry per CDR3 protein. The sample contains approximately 490,000 distinct CDR3 sequences, 8% to 11% of which appear only once. V shed 5 bases, J shed 8 bases, and the junction held 13 bases outside the gene matches. The germline CDR1 and CDR2 sequences are SEHNR and FQNEAQ (reference sequence). CDR3 length equals 16 residues.

The sequencing here drew on PBMCs, taken before TCRalphabeta/CD19-depleted stem cell transplant. The chain uses TRBV7-9 and TRBJ1-4; TRBD1 matches 8 bases. The TCR originated in a child younger than 10 with inherited bone marrow failure, due to receive a stem cell transplant. The chain's CDR3 is CASSPQGAGGDEKLFF. The CDR3 DNA reads as TGTGCCAGCAGCCCCCAGGGTGCAGGGGGCGACGAAAAACTGTTTTTT.